A single T cell receptor (beta chain) is shown here with its context. V gave up 8 bases and J gave up 7 bases, with 11 bases separating them. CDR1 and CDR2 from the germline V gene are LNHDA and SQIVND (reference sequence). The CDR3 has 11 residues. The data belong to a study of cytomegalovirus exposure and HLA in healthy donors. The PCR ran on 60 Vbeta and 13 Jbeta primers. This table comes from immunoSEQ multiplex PCR, and its TCRdb copy is limited to in-frame clones, with some not included. The sample carries approximately 110,000 clones, around 73% recorded once. The rearrangement links TRBV19 to TRBJ1-2, with D maybe TRBD1 (5 bases). Sequencing used PBMCs. The origin of this receptor is a woman aged 35 to 49 in good health and CMV-seropositive. The CDR3 DNA follows: TGTGCCAGTGGGGGGAATGTTGGCTACACCTTC. Residues: CASGGNVGYTF.